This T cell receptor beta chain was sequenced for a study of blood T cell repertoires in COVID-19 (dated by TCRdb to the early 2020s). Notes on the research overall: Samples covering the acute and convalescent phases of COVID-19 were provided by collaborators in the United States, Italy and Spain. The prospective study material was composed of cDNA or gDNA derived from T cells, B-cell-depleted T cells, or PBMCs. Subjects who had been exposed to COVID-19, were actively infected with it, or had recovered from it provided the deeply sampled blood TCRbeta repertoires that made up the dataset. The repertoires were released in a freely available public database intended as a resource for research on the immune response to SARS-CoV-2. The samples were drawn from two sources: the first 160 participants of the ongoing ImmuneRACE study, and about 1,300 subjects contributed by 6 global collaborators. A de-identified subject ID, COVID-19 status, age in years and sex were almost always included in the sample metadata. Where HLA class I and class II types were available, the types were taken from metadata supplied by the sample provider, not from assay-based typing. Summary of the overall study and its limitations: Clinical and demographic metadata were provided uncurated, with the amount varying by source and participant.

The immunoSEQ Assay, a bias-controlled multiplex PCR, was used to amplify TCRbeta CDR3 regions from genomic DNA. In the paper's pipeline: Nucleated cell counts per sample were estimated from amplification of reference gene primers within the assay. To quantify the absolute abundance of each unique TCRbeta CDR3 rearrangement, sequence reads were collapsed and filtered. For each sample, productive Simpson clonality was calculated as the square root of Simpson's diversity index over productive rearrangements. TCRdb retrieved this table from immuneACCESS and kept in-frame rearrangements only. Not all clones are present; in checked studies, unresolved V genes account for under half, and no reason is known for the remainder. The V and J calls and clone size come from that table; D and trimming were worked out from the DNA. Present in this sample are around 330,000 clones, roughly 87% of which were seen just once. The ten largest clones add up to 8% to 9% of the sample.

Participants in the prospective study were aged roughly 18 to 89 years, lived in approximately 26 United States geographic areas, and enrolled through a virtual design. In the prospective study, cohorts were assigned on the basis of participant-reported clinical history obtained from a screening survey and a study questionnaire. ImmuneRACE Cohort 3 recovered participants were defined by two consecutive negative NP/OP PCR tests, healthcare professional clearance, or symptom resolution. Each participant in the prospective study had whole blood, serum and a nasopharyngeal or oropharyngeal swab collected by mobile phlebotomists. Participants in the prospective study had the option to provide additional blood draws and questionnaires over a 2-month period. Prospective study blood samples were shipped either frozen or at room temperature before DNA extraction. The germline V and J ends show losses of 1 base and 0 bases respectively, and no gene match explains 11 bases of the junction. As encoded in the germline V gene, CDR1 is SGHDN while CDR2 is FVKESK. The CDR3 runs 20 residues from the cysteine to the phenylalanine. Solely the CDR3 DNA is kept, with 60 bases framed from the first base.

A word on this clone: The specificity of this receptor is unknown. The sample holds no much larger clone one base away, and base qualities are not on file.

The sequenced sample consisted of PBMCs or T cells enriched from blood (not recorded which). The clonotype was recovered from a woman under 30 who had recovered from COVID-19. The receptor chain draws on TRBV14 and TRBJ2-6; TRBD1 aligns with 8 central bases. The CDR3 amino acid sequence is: CASSQGRRDRKNSGANVLTF. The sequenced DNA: TGTGCCAGCAGCCAAGGGAGACGGGACAGGAAAAACTCTGGGGCCAACGTCCTGACTTTC.